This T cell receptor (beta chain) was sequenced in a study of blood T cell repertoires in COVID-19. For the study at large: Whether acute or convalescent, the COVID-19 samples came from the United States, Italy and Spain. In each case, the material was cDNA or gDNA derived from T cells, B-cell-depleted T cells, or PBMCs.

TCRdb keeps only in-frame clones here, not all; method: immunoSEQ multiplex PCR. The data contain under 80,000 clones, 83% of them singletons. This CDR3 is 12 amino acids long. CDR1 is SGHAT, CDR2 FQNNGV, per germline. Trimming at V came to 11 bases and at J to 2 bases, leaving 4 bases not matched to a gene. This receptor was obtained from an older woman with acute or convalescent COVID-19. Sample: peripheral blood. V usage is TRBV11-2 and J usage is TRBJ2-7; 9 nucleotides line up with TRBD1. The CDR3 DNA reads TGTGCCTCCGGGACAGGGACCTACGAGCAGTACTTC. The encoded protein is CASGTGTYEQYF.